This TCR beta chain was recovered during a study of T cell responses to AZD1222 COVID-19 vaccine. The method was immunoSEQ multiplex PCR; TCRdb's version includes in-frame clones alone and lacks a portion of them. Among more than 90,000 clones listed, around 90% were seen once. Per the germline V gene, CDR1 is SGHRS and CDR2 is YFSETQ. V lost 4 bases, J lost 4 bases, and 12 bases lay in between. CDR3 length equals 14 residues. This receptor was identified in an adult who received the AZD1222 COVID-19 vaccine. Source: peripheral blood, taken 28 days after the second AZD1222 dose. The V call is TRBV5-1, the J call TRBJ1-5; maybe TRBD1 (5 bases). CDR3 residues: CASSQAGLNQPQHF. The CDR3 nucleotides read TGCGCCAGCAGCCAGGCAGGGTTAAATCAGCCCCAGCATTTT.